This T cell receptor beta chain was sequenced for a study of blood T cells in healthy people across ages. As for the study in general: T cells yielded about one barcoded beta molecule per two cells through template switching.

The CDR3 sequence is 14 residues long. CDR1 is SGDLS, CDR2 YYNGEE, per germline. Then a second PCR, running roughly 6 to 12 cycles, was carried out with a sample-barcoded 5' primer and a J-beta primer mix. TCRdb reanalysed the 5' RACE reads using MiXCR and keeps one entry per CDR3 protein. The sample includes roughly 1.4 million distinct CDR3 sequences, 59% of them seen just once. The receptor was isolated from a man aged 18 to 30 in good health. The chain links TRBV9 to TRBJ2-4; possible D gene TRBD1, 6 bases. The J call may be wrong; the DNA end is better matched by TRBJ2-5. Sequencing was carried out using blood. The CDR3 nucleotides read TGTGCCAGCAGCGCACTAGGGGGTCAAGAGACCCAGTACTTC. It codes for CASSALGGQETQYF.